This T cell receptor beta chain derives from a study of OX40 agonist ivuxolimab in advanced cancers. Study-level background: Three patients, one with hepatocellular carcinoma and two with cutaneous melanoma, responded partially.

Assay used: immunoSEQ multiplex PCR; TCRdb lists only in-frame clones, some missing. This sample has tens of thousands of clones, with around four fifths found just once. Germline CDR1 is KGHSH and CDR2 is LQKENI. The CDR3 covers 14 residues. Sequencing used CD4+ or CD8+ T cells sorted from blood, obtained in a trial of the OX40 agonist ivuxolimab. The V call is TRBV18, the J call TRBJ2-5, with TRBD2 identical over 8 bases. The DNA end favors TRBJ2-7, so the J call may be wrong. The TCR sequence derives from an adult with an advanced solid tumor such as melanoma, head and neck, liver or kidney cancer. The CDR3 region has the DNA TGTGCCAGCTCACCTGGGACTAGCTCCTACGAGCAGTACTTC. This translates into CASSPGTSSYEQYF.